The 9 T cell receptor beta chains presented below share a single source sample, sequenced in a study of a mutant IDH1 vaccine in newly diagnosed glioma. TCRdb's copy holds only in-frame clones and misses some; the assay was immunoSEQ multiplex PCR. The sample consists of approximately 80,000 clones, around nine tenths of them appearing once. Stated time point: week 5, during vaccination. Topical imiquimod accompanied each vaccine dose, which consisted of 300 ug of mutant IDH1 20-mer peptide. Their recognized antigens are unknown. Specimen: PBMCs, collected from a glioma patient whose treatment included an IDH1 peptide vaccine. The receptors come from a woman in her 50s with glioma.

The chain has TRBV18 and TRBJ2-1; 10 bases are a match to TRBD2. Germline V gives CDR1 KGHSH, CDR2 LQKENI. J lost 11 bases, V lost 0 bases, and 13 bases had no gene match. This CDR3 is 17 amino acids long. DNA of the CDR3: TGTGCCAGCTCACCACCGTCTAGCGGGAGTAGGCAGGATAAGCAGTTCTTC. This sequence encodes CASSPPSSGSRQDKQFF.

The rearrangement links TRBV27 to TRBJ1-4; D ambiguous. Trimming shortened V by 3 bases and J by 7 bases, and 12 bases separated the two germline ends. Germline V gene sequence: CDR1 MNHEY, CDR2 SMNVEV (reference sequence). The CDR3 is 14 residues long. CDR3 sequence reads: CASSFSGVAEKLFF. The DNA of the CDR3 is TGTGCCAGCAGTTTTTCTGGGGTTGCTGAAAAACTGTTTTTT.

The J gene is TRBJ1-5, the V gene TRBV20-1; D ambiguous. The germline V gene encodes CDR1 DFQATT and CDR2 SNEGSKA (reference sequence). V lost 6 bases to trimming and J lost 11 bases, with 14 bases between them. The CDR3 runs to 11 residues. Written as DNA, the CDR3 is TGCAGTGCCCTCAAGGCCCCGACCCAGCATTTT. It yields the protein CSALKAPTQHF.

The DNA of the CDR3 is TGTGCCAGCTCACCAAGGGATCAAGAGACCCAGTACTTC. Residues: CASSPRDQETQYF. V gene TRBV18 combines with J gene TRBJ2-5; D remains ambiguous. In germline, CDR1 is KGHSH, CDR2 LQKENI. V was pared by 2 bases and J by 2 bases, with 6 bases between. The CDR3 totals 13 residues.

This chain connects TRBV29-1 to TRBJ1-1; 7 positions match TRBD1. This CDR3 has 13 amino acids. V lost 7 bases and J lost 3; bases outside the gene matches: 8. The germline V gene encodes CDR1 SQVTM and CDR2 ANQGSEA. The CDR3 nucleotides are TGCAGCGGGAAACAGGGGACGGACACTGAAGCTTTCTTT. Protein sequence: CSGKQGTDTEAFF.

CDR3 region: CASSASGTGDGNTIYF. In nucleotides, the CDR3 is TGTGCCAGCAGCGCCTCGGGGACAGGGGATGGAAACACCATATATTTT. The chain recombines TRBV7-3 with TRBJ1-3, with 10 bases that match TRBD1. Unmatched junction bases numbered 7, after V lost 5 bases and J lost 3 bases. Looked up from germline, CDR1 is SGHTA and CDR2 is FQGTGA. This CDR3 contains 16 residues.

V usage is TRBV6-5 and J usage is TRBJ2-7, with 7 nucleotides matching TRBD2. V gave up 0 bases and J gave up 4 bases; unmatched junction bases: 3. Germline loops: CDR1 MNHEY, CDR2 SVGAGI. The CDR3 spans 14 residues. Written as DNA, the CDR3 is TGTGCCAGCAGTTACTCCGAGGGAGGGTACGAGCAGTACTTC. Its translation is CASSYSEGGYEQYF.

The V gene is TRBV12-5, the J gene TRBJ2-7, with D hard to call. V dropped 4 bases and J dropped 3 bases, with 10 bases sitting between them. CDR1 is LGHNT and CDR2 is FRNRAP in the germline V gene. This CDR3 is built from 13 residues. CDR3 DNA: TGTGCTAGTGGTTCGCAGGACCGCTACGAGCAGTACTTC. As protein: CASGSQDRYEQYF.

This chain connects TRBV28 to TRBJ2-4, with TRBD2 matching 9 bases. V lost 2 bases and J lost 1; bases outside the gene matches: 9. In germline, CDR1 is MDHEN, CDR2 SYDVKM. This CDR3 region has 18 residues. The CDR3 bases are TGTGCCAGCAGTTTAGGTGTGGCTAGCGGGACGGCCAAAAACATTCAGTACTTC. Its translation is CASSLGVASGTAKNIQYF.